This is a list of T cell receptor beta chains from one sample in a study of cytomegalovirus exposure and HLA in healthy donors. The table came from immunoSEQ multiplex PCR; TCRdb's copy has only in-frame clones and leaves some out. This sample has 35,000 to 45,000 clones, with 60% to 70% found just once. Sequenced input: PBMCs. The receptors shown here come from a man in his sixties in good health and CMV-seropositive. Both conserved end residues are part of each CDR3. A D gene is named only where the DNA matches it firmly. The size field is filled for only some rows; it gives once, few, many or a size class.

len	v_gene	j_gene	d_gene	abundance	CDR3nt	CDR3aa
15	TRBV4-1	TRBJ2-3	NA	NA	TGCGCTAGCAGCCAGGAAACCCACAGGGCAGATACGCAGTATTTT	CASSQETHRADTQYF
16	TRBV19	TRBJ2-7	TRBD2	few	TGTGCCAGTAGTAGGCGGAGCGGGAGTTTGTCCTACGAGCAGTACTTC	CASSRRSGSLSYEQYF
16	TRBV5-8	TRBJ1-5	TRBD1	few	TGTGCCAGCAGCCGGGGACAGAGAATTAGCAATCAGCCCCAGCATTTT	CASSRGQRISNQPQHF
11	TRBV2	TRBJ1-2	NA	NA	TGTGCCAGCGGGCAGGCGGGTGGCTACACCTTC	CASGQAGGYTF
14	TRBV21-1	TRBJ1-2	NA	NA	TGTGCCAGCAGCTCTCTTAGGGGGTCGCCCGGCTACACCTTC	CASSSLRGSPGYTF
14	TRBV4-1	TRBJ2-7	NA	NA	TGCGCCAGCAGCCAAGGGACAGCCTCCTACGAGCAGTACTTC	CASSQGTASYEQYF
11	TRBV29-1	TRBJ2-7	NA	NA	TGCAGCGTTGAAGATAGCTACGAGCAGTACTTC	CSVEDSYEQYF
15	TRBV5-1	TRBJ2-1	NA	NA	TGCGCCAGCAGCTTGGAAATATACGGGGGCAATGAGCAGTTCTTC	CASSLEIYGGNEQFF
19	TRBV9	TRBJ2-3	TRBD2	NA	TGTGCCAGCAGCGTAGCTCCGGGACTAGCGGTTACCGACACAGATACGCAGTATTTT	CASSVAPGLAVTDTDTQYF
14	TRBV5-5	TRBJ1-6	NA	NA	TGTGCCAGCACAATCGACAGCATGGATTCACCCCTCCACTTT	CASTIDSMDSPLHF
17	TRBV4-3	TRBJ2-7	TRBD2	once	TGCGCCAGCAGCCAAGCGACTAGCCGCACAGTGTCCTACGAGCAGTACTTC	CASSQATSRTVSYEQYF
14	TRBV7-2	TRBJ2-2	TRBD1	NA	TGTGCCAGCAGGTTGACAGGGGAAACCGGGGAGCTGTTTTTT	CASRLTGETGELFF
16	TRBV28	TRBJ2-3	NA	NA	TGTGCCAGCATCCCTTTGGGGGGAGTGATCACAGATACGCAGTATTTT	CASIPLGGVITDTQYF
15	TRBV4-1	TRBJ1-2	NA	NA	TGCGCCAGCACCGAGGGCAGTCGTCCTAATTATGGCTACACCTTC	CASTEGSRPNYGYTF
11	TRBV18	TRBJ1-1	TRBD1	NA	TGTGCCAGCTCACTGGGACAGGCTACTTTCTTT	CASSLGQATFF
16	TRBV10-2	TRBJ2-3	TRBD1	NA	TGCGCCAGCAATGAGAGGGACAGGGAATTCGCAGATACGCAGTATTTT	CASNERDREFADTQYF
14	TRBV19	TRBJ2-7	TRBD1	NA	TGTGCCAGTAGTATAGGTCCAGGGGGATACGAGCAGTACTTC	CASSIGPGGYEQYF
19	TRBV4-3	TRBJ2-5	TRBD2	few	TGCGCCAGCAGCCAAGAGGGGCGCGGGAGGAAGGGGGGGGGAGAGACCCAGTACTTC	CASSQEGRGRKGGGETQYF
17	TRBV5-6	TRBJ1-2	TRBD1	NA	TGTGCCAGCAGCTTGGAGGAGCAGGGGGCTTTCGGCTATGGCTACACCTTC	CASSLEEQGAFGYGYTF
15	TRBV5-1	TRBJ1-1	TRBD1	few	TGCGCCAGCAGCTTTGTGTACAGGGGTAACACTGAAGCTTTCTTT	CASSFVYRGNTEAFF
15	TRBV5-1	TRBJ2-1	TRBD2	few	TGCGCCAGCAGCGTGACTAGCGGGATTATTAATGAGCAGTTCTTC	CASSVTSGIINEQFF
13	TRBV30	TRBJ1-1	TRBD1	NA	TGTGCCTGGCGTACAGGGGGCAGGACTGAAGCTTTCTTT	CAWRTGGRTEAFF
14	TRBV5-1	TRBJ2-3	TRBD2	NA	TGCGCCAGCAGCTTGGTTCGGGAGGGCGATACGCAGTATTTT	CASSLVREGDTQYF
15	TRBV27	TRBJ2-2	NA	NA	TGTGCCAGCAGTAGCAGACAGCTGAACACCGGGGAGCTGTTTTTT	CASSSRQLNTGELFF
13	TRBV5-5	TRBJ2-7	TRBD1	NA	TGTGCCAGCAGCCCGGACAGGGACCACGAGCAGTACTTC	CASSPDRDHEQYF
16	TRBV18	TRBJ2-2	TRBD1	NA	TGTGCCAGCTCACCAACACCGACAGGGGCCACCGGGGAGCTGTTTTTT	CASSPTPTGATGELFF
18	TRBV29-1	TRBJ2-1	NA	few	TGCAGCGTTGAAGGGCTAGAAGGGGCCTACGGCTCCTACAATGAGCAGTTCTTC	CSVEGLEGAYGSYNEQFF
15	TRBV27	TRBJ2-3	TRBD1	NA	TGTGCCAGCAGTTGGCTGGGACAGTACACAGATACGCAGTATTTT	CASSWLGQYTDTQYF
11	TRBV6-5	TRBJ2-7	NA	NA	TGTGCCAGCAGTTCTCGACTAAAGCAGTACTTC	CASSSRLKQYF
11	TRBV7-8	TRBJ1-1	NA	NA	TGTGCCAGCCAGGGAGGCACTGAAGCTTTCTTT	CASQGGTEAFF
20	TRBV4-3	TRBJ2-7	TRBD2	NA	TGCGCCAGCAGCCAAGACCCTCCCGGGACTAGCGGGAGAGCCTGGTACGAGCAGTACTTC	CASSQDPPGTSGRAWYEQYF
15	TRBV18	TRBJ2-2	NA	NA	TGTGCCAGCTCACCACCGCCCGGGACTACCGGGGAGCTGTTTTTT	CASSPPPGTTGELFF
13	TRBV7-8	TRBJ1-1	NA	NA	TGTGCCAGCAGCCCAAATCGGGGTACTGAAGCTTTCTTT	CASSPNRGTEAFF
13	TRBV25-1	TRBJ1-1	NA	NA	TGTGCCAGCAGTGAAGGGCGGATCCGGGAGGCTTTCTTT	CASSEGRIREAFF
13	TRBV9	TRBJ2-1	NA	NA	TGTGCCAGCAGCCCATTGGACAGCTCTGAGCAGTTCTTC	CASSPLDSSEQFF
12	TRBV11-2	TRBJ1-1	NA	NA	TGTGCCAGCAGCTTAGACCGGGGAAAAGCTTTCTTT	CASSLDRGKAFF
17	TRBV7-3	TRBJ2-6	TRBD1	NA	TGTGCCAGCAGCCCGGACAGGGGGGCTCCTGGGGCCAACGTCCTGACTTTC	CASSPDRGAPGANVLTF
14	TRBV14	TRBJ2-7	NA	NA	TGTGCCAGCAGCCAAGGGAGACAGTCCTACGAGCAGTACTTC	CASSQGRQSYEQYF
15	TRBV30	TRBJ2-7	TRBD1	NA	TGTGCCTGGAGTGCAGCAGGACAGGGCTTCTACGAGCAGTACTTC	CAWSAAGQGFYEQYF
16	TRBV11-2	TRBJ1-1	NA	few	TGTGCCAGCAGCGCCGGGTGGGGGGGCATGAACACTGAAGCTTTCTTT	CASSAGWGGMNTEAFF
16	TRBV7-2	TRBJ2-5	TRBD2	NA	TGTGCCAGCAGCTTTAGGCTAGCGGGAGGCGGGGAGACCCAGTACTTC	CASSFRLAGGGETQYF
13	TRBV2	TRBJ2-1	NA	NA	TGTGCCAGCTGGAGTAGCTCCTACAATGAGCAGTTCTTC	CASWSSSYNEQFF
15	TRBV27	TRBJ2-5	TRBD1	NA	TGTGCCAGCAGTTTTAGGGGACAGGGGATCGAGACCCAGTACTTC	CASSFRGQGIETQYF
15	TRBV15	TRBJ2-2	TRBD2	few	TGTGCCACCAGCAGGATTAGCGGGAGTGGCGGGGAGCTGTTTTTT	CATSRISGSGGELFF